Listed here are 24 T cell receptor beta chains from one sample, sequenced in a study of early T cells in non-severe SARS-CoV-2 infection. TCRdb used MiXCR to reprocess the 5' RACE reads, holding one entry per CDR3 protein. Of 65,000 to 95,000 distinct CDR3 sequences detected, 15% to 20% appear once; the ten largest clones hold about 3.1%. Sequencing was performed on whole blood. Receptors originate from an adult who was a healthcare worker with PCR-confirmed SARS-CoV-2 infection or an uninfected control (not recorded which).

This clonotype was counted a few times. The chain carries TRBV9 and TRBJ1-4; D uncertain. The CDR3 totals 14 residues. In germline, CDR1 is SGDLS, CDR2 YYNGEE. V lost 0 bases and J 2 bases, leaving 5 bases between the germline ends. The CDR3 spells CASSVDRTNEKLFF. In DNA, the CDR3 is TGTGCCAGCAGCGTAGATCGCACTAATGAAAAACTGTTTTTT.

The gene calls are TRBV7-3 and TRBJ2-6; D uncertain. This CDR3 has 14 amino acids. Per germline, CDR1 SGHTA and CDR2 FQGTGA. With 8 bases removed from V and 0 bases from J, the gap between germline ends came to 8 bases. Here the CDR3 DNA reads TGTGCCAGCGCCCGATTCTCTGGGGCCAACGTCCTGACTTTC. This gives the protein CASARFSGANVLTF.

This clonotype was counted a few times. This chain connects TRBV5-5 to TRBJ2-2; D remains unclear. Germline-derived CDR1 and CDR2 are SGHKS and YYEKEE (reference sequence). The CDR3 has 12 residues. Trimming shortened V by 3 bases and J by 8 bases, and 8 bases separated the two germline ends. The DNA of the CDR3 is TGTGCCAGCAGCTCTCATGTGGGGGAGCTGTTTTTT. Protein product: CASSSHVGELFF.

This clonotype appeared many times. J is TRBJ2-1 and V is TRBV7-2; 14 nucleotides agree with TRBD2. Germline CDR1 SGHTA, CDR2 FQGNSA. V lost 4 bases to trimming and J lost 7 bases; unmatched junction nucleotides: 6. The CDR3 is made up of 16 amino acids. CDR3 amino acids: CASSWGLAGARNEQFF. The CDR3 DNA sequence: TGTGCCAGCAGCTGGGGACTAGCGGGAGCTAGGAATGAGCAGTTCTTC.

The table lists this clonotype with a few counts. The chain is built from TRBV29-1 and TRBJ2-1, with D unclear. The CDR3 is 12 amino acids. Germline V gene sequence: CDR1 SQVTM, CDR2 ANQGSEA. V was pared by 4 bases and J by 4 bases, with 8 bases between. CDR3 sequence: CSVVGVYNEQFF. The CDR3 DNA reads TGCAGCGTTGTAGGCGTATACAATGAGCAGTTCTTC.

This clonotype has only a few counts. J is TRBJ2-2 and V is TRBV10-1; 12 bases fit TRBD1. The length of the CDR3 is 18 residues. Unmatched junction bases numbered 6, after V lost 0 bases and J lost 4 bases. Germline V gene lookup returns CDR1 WNHNN and CDR2 SYGVQD (reference sequence). The CDR3 sequence is CASSESLGQGASTGELFF. The CDR3 nucleotides are TGCGCCAGCAGTGAGTCCTTGGGACAGGGGGCCAGCACCGGGGAGCTGTTTTTT.

The sample holds a few counts of this clonotype. CDR3 nucleotides: TGTGCCAGCAGCGATGACGCCCTCTACGAGCAGTACTTC. Translation: CASSDDALYEQYF. The chain has TRBV7-9 and TRBJ2-7; D gene unclear. The CDR3 is 13 amino acids. The germline gives CDR1 SEHNR, CDR2 FQNEAQ (reference sequence). The ends were cut back, 5 bases at V and 3 bases at J, with 11 bases in the middle.

This clonotype has more than one count but fewer than ten. The chain carries TRBV3-1 and TRBJ1-1; no reliable D call. The V end lost 1 base, the J end lost 1 base, and 7 bases lay between the germline ends. Germline CDR1 reads LGHDT; CDR2 reads YNNKEL (reference sequence). CDR3 length: 14 residues. The CDR3 DNA reads as TGTGCCAGCAGCCAAGTAGGAGGGAACACTGAAGCTTTCTTT. Its translation is CASSQVGGNTEAFF.

V is TRBV2 and J is TRBJ1-6, with D tentatively TRBD1 (5 bases). In germline, CDR1 is SNHLY, CDR2 FYNNEI. Trimming removed 1 base from V and 6 bases from J, with 16 bases in between. The CDR3 has 17 residues. The CDR3 DNA reads as TGTGCCAGCAGTGAAGGTCAGGGAGCTAGCCTTAATTCACCCCTCCACTTT. Protein: CASSEGQGASLNSPLHF.

The chain uses TRBV19 and TRBJ2-1; maybe TRBD2 (5 bases). V was trimmed by 3 bases and J by 11 bases, leaving 11 bases between them. The CDR3 contains 12 residues. Per germline, CDR1 LNHDA and CDR2 SQIVND (reference sequence). CDR3 sequence reads: CASSMGSQKQFF. Written as DNA, the CDR3 is TGTGCCAGTAGTATGGGGAGTCAGAAGCAGTTCTTC.

Only a few counts were recorded for this clonotype. The chain uses TRBV11-2 and TRBJ2-6, with D unresolved. CDR1 is SGHAT, CDR2 FQNNGV, per germline. The CDR3 extends over 16 amino acids. V gave up 0 bases and J gave up 3 bases, with 9 bases separating them. The CDR3 DNA is TGTGCCAGCAGCTTAGATACGGTCTTTGGGGCCAACGTCCTGACTTTC. Residues: CASSLDTVFGANVLTF.

This clonotype was counted between two and nine times. The rearrangement links TRBV5-1 to TRBJ2-7, with a tentative D call TRBD1 (6 bases). The CDR3 runs to 15 residues. Trimming shortened V by 4 bases and J by 7 bases, and 21 bases separated the two germline ends. Germline CDR1 reads SGHRS; CDR2 reads YFSETQ. CDR3 sequence (DNA): TGCGCCAGCAGCCCGGTTTCAGGGGCTGCAGGTGAGCAGTACTTC. Translated: CASSPVSGAAGEQYF. Variable domain in full (rest from reference TRBV5-1 and TRBJ2-7): KAGVTQTPRYLIKTRGQQVTLSCSPISGHRSVSWYQQTPGQGLQFLFEYFSETQRNKGNFPGRFSGRQFSNSRSEMNVSTLELGDSALYLCASSPVSGAAGEQYFGPGTRLTVT.

V gene TRBV29-1 combines with J gene TRBJ2-6; D is uncertain. CDR3 length: 15 residues. Per the germline V gene, CDR1 is SQVTM and CDR2 is ANQGSEA. Trimming removed 4 bases from V and 1 base from J, with 11 bases in between. CDR3 nucleotide sequence: TGCAGCGTTGCCAATGGCAGGTCTGGGGCCAACGTCCTGACTTTC. Amino acid sequence: CSVANGRSGANVLTF.

The genes are TRBV9 and TRBJ2-1; 11 nucleotides agree with TRBD2. Germline loops: CDR1 SGDLS, CDR2 YYNGEE. J lost 8 bases, V lost 0 bases, and 7 bases had no gene match. This CDR3 is 16 amino acids long. Here the CDR3 reads CASSVGLLAGEYEQFF. The DNA of the CDR3 is TGTGCCAGCAGCGTAGGATTACTAGCGGGGGAGTATGAGCAGTTCTTC.

This clonotype was counted at least ten times. This rearrangement joins TRBV18 to TRBJ1-4, with D possibly being TRBD1 (5 bases). The germline V gene has CDR1 KGHSH and CDR2 LQKENI. CDR3 length equals 14 residues. The ends were cut back, 3 bases at V and 2 bases at J, with 7 bases in the middle. The DNA for the CDR3 is TGTGCCAGCTCACCGACAGCTACTAATGAAAAACTGTTTTTT. It specifies CASSPTATNEKLFF. Together with reference TRBV18 and TRBJ1-4, the CDR3 gives the full variable domain: NAGVMQNPRHLVRRRGQEARLRCSPMKGHSHVYWYRQLPEEGLKFMVYLQKENIIDESGMPKERFSAEFPKEGPSILRIQQVVRGDSAAYFCASSPTATNEKLFFGSGTQLSVL.

V gene TRBV3-1 combines with J gene TRBJ2-5; 11 bases map to TRBD2. CDR1 and CDR2 (germline): LGHDT, YNNKEL (reference sequence). With 0 bases clipped from V and 5 bases from J, the junction kept 14 bases outside the gene matches. The CDR3 runs to 19 residues. In DNA form, the CDR3 reads TGTGCCAGCAGCCAAGATCGAAAGGGACTAGCGGCTCTCTCGGAGACCCAGTACTTC. It is translated as CASSQDRKGLAALSETQYF.

The gene calls are TRBV7-8 and TRBJ2-1, with D possibly being TRBD1 or TRBD2 (5 bases each). This CDR3 comprises 13 residues. Trimming left V 4 bases short and J 8 bases short, with 12 bases between. Germline CDR1 and CDR2: SGHVS and FQNEAQ. The CDR3, as DNA: TGTGCCAGCAGCTATCCCCGGGGCTATGAGCAGTTCTTC. This gives the protein CASSYPRGYEQFF.

This clonotype was seen only a few times. The chain has TRBV20-1 and TRBJ2-7, with 8 bases matching TRBD1. Germline values: CDR1 DFQATT, CDR2 SNEGSKA (reference sequence). The CDR3 extends over 14 amino acids. Trimming removed 3 bases from V and 4 bases from J; junction bases left unmatched: 8. The CDR3: CSARGTGGLYEQYF. The CDR3 DNA reads TGCAGTGCTAGGGGGACAGGAGGCCTATACGAGCAGTACTTC.

This chain joins TRBV7-8 and TRBJ1-3; 8 bases are a match to TRBD1. V was pared by 6 bases and J by 0 bases, with 4 bases of the junction left unmatched. CDR1 and CDR2 from the germline V gene are SGHVS and FQNEAQ. The CDR3 is 15 residues long. CDR3 sequence: CASSPGTGSGNTIYF. As DNA, the CDR3 is TGTGCCAGCAGTCCCGGGACAGGCTCTGGAAACACCATATATTTT.

The genes are TRBV11-2 and TRBJ2-1; possible D gene TRBD1, 8 bases. This CDR3 has 17 amino acids. Germline CDR1 and CDR2: SGHAT and FQNNGV. Trimming left V 5 bases short and J 0 bases short, with 17 bases between. The CDR3 bases are TGTGCCAGCAGCCCAAGGGAGGGGACAGGCTCCTACAATGAGCAGTTCTTC. Amino acids: CASSPREGTGSYNEQFF.

This chain joins TRBV21-1 and TRBJ1-6; the D segment call TRBD1 is taken from the table without a DNA check. TRBV21-1 corresponds to a pseudogene. This CDR3 is 17 amino acids long. The DNA of the CDR3 is TGTGCCAGCAGCAAACCCATCCCGAAGGGGTGGAATTCACCCCTCCACTTT. Translation: CASSKPIPKGWNSPLHF.

A few counts support this clonotype. J is TRBJ1-5 and V is TRBV11-2; D is undetermined. V was trimmed by 0 bases and J by 7 bases, leaving 7 bases between them. Per germline, CDR1 SGHAT and CDR2 FQNNGV. CDR3 length: 13 amino acids. The CDR3 coding sequence is TGTGCCAGCAGCTTAGATGGGGAGCAGCCCCAGCATTTT. Protein product: CASSLDGEQPQHF. Full variable domain (rest looked up from reference TRBV11-2 and TRBJ1-5): EAGVAQSPRYKIIEKRQSVAFWCNPISGHATLYWYQQILGQGPKLLIQFQNNGVVDDSQLPKDRFSAERLKGVDSTLKIQPAKLEDSAVYLCASSLDGEQPQHFGDGTRLSIL.

The chain employs TRBV21-1 and TRBJ1-3. TRBV21-1 has pseudogene status. This CDR3 region has 14 residues. CDR3 amino acids: CASSKGGSGNTIYF. DNA of the CDR3: TGTGCCAGCAGCAAAGGAGGCTCAGGAAACACCATATATTTT.

This sequence joins TRBV3-1 and TRBJ1-6; D unclear. Germline CDR1 and CDR2: LGHDT and YNNKEL (reference sequence). This CDR3 spans 13 amino acids. Trimming removed 0 bases at V and 7 bases at J, with 4 bases between. In DNA form, the CDR3 reads TGTGCCAGCAGCCAAGATGGGAATTCACCCCTCCACTTT. Encoded protein: CASSQDGNSPLHF.